This is a list of T cell receptor beta chains from one sample in a study of identical twins' blood T cells. TCRdb fed the 5' RACE reads into MiXCR, producing one record per CDR3 protein. The data show 350,000 to 450,000 distinct CDR3 sequences, about 28% seen once. Specimen: PBMCs. The origin of the receptors is a woman aged 18 to 50 in good health. CDR3s include the opening cysteine and the closing phenylalanine or tryptophan.

j_gene	v_gene	CDR3aa
TRBJ2-2	TRBV19	CASISGRSYTGELFF
TRBJ1-1	TRBV5-1	CASSTDRGNTEAFF
TRBJ2-3	TRBV3-1	CANSPERAKGDTQYF
TRBJ2-3	TRBV20-1	CSARESFTDTQYF
TRBJ1-4	TRBV11-2	CASSLGAREKLFF
TRBJ2-2	TRBV7-8	CASSVPGSTGELFF
TRBJ2-1	TRBV9	CASSVASAINEQFF
TRBJ1-5	TRBV15	CATRLDRGLNQPQHF
TRBJ1-4	TRBV5-1	CASSMGYREEKLFF
TRBJ1-4	TRBV5-1	CASSSGFNRDRGNEKLFF
TRBJ2-1	TRBV29-1	CSLRVGPYNEQFF
TRBJ2-3	TRBV7-9	CASSLLLGQSIDTQYF
TRBJ1-3	TRBV7-6	CASKGTGGNTIYF
TRBJ2-3	TRBV28	CASIALGLGRYTGTQYF
TRBJ1-1	TRBV29-1	CSAEGPGRFGAFF
TRBJ1-1	TRBV6-5	CASILGGSEAFF
TRBJ1-4	TRBV7-9	CASSSKGRTFEWDEKLFF
TRBJ1-2	TRBV27	CASSLSVDTRAYGYTF
TRBJ2-2	TRBV6-6	CATAGPNTGELFF
TRBJ2-3	TRBV4-2	CASGRDSGTDTQYF
TRBJ1-3	TRBV29-1	CSVEDRGYSGNTIYF
TRBJ1-4	TRBV5-1	CASSLEAKTNEKLFF
TRBJ2-1	TRBV10-1	CASSESATSANNEQFF